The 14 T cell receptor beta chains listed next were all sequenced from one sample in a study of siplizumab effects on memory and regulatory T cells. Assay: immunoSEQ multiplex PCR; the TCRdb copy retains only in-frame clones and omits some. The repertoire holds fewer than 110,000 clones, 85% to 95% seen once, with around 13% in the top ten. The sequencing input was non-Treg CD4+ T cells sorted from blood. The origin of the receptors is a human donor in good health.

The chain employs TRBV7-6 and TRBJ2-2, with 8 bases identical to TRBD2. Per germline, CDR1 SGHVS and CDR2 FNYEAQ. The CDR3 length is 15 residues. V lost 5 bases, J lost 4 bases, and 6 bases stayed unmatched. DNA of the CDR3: TGTGCCAGCAGCGTAAGGAGCGGGGGCACCGGGGAGCTGTTTTTT. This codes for CASSVRSGGTGELFF.

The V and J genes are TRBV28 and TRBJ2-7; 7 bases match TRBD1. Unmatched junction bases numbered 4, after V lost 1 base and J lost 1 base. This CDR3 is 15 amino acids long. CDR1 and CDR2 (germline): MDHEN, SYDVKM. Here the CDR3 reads CASSLSGQLSYEQYF. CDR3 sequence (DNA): TGTGCCAGCAGTTTATCGGGACAGTTATCCTACGAGCAGTACTTC.

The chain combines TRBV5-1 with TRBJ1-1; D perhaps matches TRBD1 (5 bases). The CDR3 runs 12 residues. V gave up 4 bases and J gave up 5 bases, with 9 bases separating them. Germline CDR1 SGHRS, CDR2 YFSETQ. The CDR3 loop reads CASSVQGTEAFF. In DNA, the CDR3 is TGCGCCAGCAGCGTGCAGGGAACTGAAGCTTTCTTT. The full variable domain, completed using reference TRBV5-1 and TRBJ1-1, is KAGVTQTPRYLIKTRGQQVTLSCSPISGHRSVSWYQQTPGQGLQFLFEYFSETQRNKGNFPGRFSGRQFSNSRSEMNVSTLELGDSALYLCASSVQGTEAFFGQGTRLTVV.

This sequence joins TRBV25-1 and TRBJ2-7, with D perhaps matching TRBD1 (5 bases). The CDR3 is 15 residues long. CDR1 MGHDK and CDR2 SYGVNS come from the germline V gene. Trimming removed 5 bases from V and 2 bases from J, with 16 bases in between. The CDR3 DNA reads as TGTGCCAGCAGTCCCCAAGGGGCGATAACCTACGAGCAGTACTTC. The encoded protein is CASSPQGAITYEQYF.

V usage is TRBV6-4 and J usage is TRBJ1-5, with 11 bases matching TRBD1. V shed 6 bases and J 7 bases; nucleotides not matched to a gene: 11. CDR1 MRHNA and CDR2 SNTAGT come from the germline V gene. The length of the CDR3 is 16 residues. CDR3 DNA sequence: TGTGCCAGCAGAACACCGGGACAGGGGGTAGGGCAGCCCCAGCATTTT. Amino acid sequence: CASRTPGQGVGQPQHF.

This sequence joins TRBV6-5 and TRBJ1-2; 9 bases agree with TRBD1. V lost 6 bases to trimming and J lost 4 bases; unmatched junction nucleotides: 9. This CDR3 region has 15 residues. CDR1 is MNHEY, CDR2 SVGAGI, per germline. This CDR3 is CASRTPGQGGYGYTF. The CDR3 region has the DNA TGTGCCAGCAGGACGCCGGGACAGGGTGGCTATGGCTACACCTTC.

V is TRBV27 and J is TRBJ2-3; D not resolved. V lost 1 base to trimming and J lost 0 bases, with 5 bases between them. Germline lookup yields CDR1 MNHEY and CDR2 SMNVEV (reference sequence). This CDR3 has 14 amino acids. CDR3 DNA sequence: TGTGCCAGCAGTTTATACCGGAGCACAGATACGCAGTATTTT. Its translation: CASSLYRSTDTQYF.

This chain's CDR3 is CASSLGGRPNDEQYF. For the CDR3, the DNA is TGTGCCAGCAGCTTAGGAGGCAGGCCAAACGACGAGCAGTACTTC. V usage is TRBV11-3 and J usage is TRBJ2-7; D unresolved. The CDR3 length is 15 residues. Trimming removed 1 base at V and 5 bases at J, with 15 bases between. CDR1 is SGHNT, CDR2 YENEEA, per germline.

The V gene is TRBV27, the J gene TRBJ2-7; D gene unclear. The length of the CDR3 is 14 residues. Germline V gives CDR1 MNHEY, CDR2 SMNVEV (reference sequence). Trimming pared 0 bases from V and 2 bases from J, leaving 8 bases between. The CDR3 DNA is TGTGCCAGCAGTTTATCAAGGTTTACCTACGAGCAGTACTTC. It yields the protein CASSLSRFTYEQYF.

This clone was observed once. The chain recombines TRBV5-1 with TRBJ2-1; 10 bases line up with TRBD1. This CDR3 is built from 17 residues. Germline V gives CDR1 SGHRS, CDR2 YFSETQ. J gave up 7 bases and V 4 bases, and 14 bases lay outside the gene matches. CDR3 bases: TGCGCCAGCAGCCCGGGCGGGGGGACAGGGGAAAGGAATGAGCAGTTCTTC. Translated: CASSPGGGTGERNEQFF.

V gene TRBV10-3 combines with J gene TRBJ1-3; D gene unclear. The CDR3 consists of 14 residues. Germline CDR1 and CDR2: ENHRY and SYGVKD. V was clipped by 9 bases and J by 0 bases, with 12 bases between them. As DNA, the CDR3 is TGTGCCATAAAGTTGGCTGACTCTGGAAACACCATATATTTT. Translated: CAIKLADSGNTIYF.

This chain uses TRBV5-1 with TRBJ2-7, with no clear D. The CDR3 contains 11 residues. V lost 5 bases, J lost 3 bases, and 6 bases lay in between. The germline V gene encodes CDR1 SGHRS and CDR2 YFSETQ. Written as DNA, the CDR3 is TGCGCCAGCAGGCGTGACTACGAGCAGTACTTC. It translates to CASRRDYEQYF.

CDR3 region: CASNFAGTSVPQFF. The CDR3 nucleotides are TGTGCCAGTAATTTTGCCGGGACTAGCGTTCCGCAGTTCTTC. This chain connects TRBV19 to TRBJ2-1; TRBD2 matches at 10 bases. The V segment lost 7 bases and the J segment 12 bases; nucleotides outside the gene matches: 12. Germline V lookup: CDR1 LNHDA, CDR2 SQIVND (reference sequence). The CDR3 is 14 residues long.

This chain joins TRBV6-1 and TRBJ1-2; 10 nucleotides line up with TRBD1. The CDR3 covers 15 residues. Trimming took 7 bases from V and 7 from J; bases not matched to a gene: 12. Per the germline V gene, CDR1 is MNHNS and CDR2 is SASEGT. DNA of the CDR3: TGTGCCAGCACAATGCGGGACAGGGGATTTTTTGGCTACACCTTC. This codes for CASTMRDRGFFGYTF.